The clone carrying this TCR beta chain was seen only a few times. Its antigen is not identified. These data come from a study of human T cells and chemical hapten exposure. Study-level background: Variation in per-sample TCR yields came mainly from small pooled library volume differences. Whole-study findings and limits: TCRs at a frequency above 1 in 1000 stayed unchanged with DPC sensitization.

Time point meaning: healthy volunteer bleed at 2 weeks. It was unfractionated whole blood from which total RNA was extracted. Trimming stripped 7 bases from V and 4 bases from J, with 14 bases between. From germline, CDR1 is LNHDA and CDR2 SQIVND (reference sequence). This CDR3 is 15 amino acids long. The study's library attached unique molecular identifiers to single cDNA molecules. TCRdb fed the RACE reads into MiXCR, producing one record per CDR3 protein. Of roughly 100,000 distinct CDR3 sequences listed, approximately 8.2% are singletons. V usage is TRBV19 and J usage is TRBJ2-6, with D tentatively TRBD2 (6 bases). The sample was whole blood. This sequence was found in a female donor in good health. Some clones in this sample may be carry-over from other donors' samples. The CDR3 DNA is TGTGCCAGTAACAATGGAGGGGACGGGGCCAACGTCCTGACTTTC. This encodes CASNNGGDGANVLTF. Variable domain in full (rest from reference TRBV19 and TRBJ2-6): DGGITQSPKYLFRKEGQNVTLSCEQNLNHDAMYWYRQDPGQGLRLIYYSQIVNDFQKGDIAEGYSVSREKKESFPLTVTSAQKNPTAFYLCASNNGGDGANVLTFGAGSRLTVL.